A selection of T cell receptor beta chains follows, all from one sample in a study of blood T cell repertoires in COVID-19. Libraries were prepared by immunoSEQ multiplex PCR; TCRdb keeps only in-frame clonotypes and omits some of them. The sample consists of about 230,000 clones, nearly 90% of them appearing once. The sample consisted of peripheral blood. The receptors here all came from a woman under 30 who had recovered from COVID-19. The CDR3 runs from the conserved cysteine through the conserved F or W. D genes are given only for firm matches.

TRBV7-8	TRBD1	CASSPTGGPGANVLTF
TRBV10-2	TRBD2	CASSDGLAGVGGELFF
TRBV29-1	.	CSVLGGFQETQYF
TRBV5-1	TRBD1	CASSLVQGANEKLFF
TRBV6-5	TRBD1	CASSSGRTGVTEAFF
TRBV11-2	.	CASSIRGPFMGLGNSPLHF
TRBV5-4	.	CASSSPSEGTHSGNTIYF
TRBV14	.	CASSQDWARGELFF
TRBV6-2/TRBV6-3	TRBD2	CASSSLAGGFWETQYF
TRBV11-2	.	CASSLGRQANTEAFF
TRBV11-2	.	CASSSTRGAGGELFF
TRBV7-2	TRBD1	CASSSYRGQEQFF
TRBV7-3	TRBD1	CASSGTGPPTDTQYF
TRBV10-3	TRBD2	CAISGTREAVNEQFF
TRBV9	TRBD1	CASSSFRDRGFYEQFF
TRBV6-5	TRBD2	CASRTSGSRLDTQYF
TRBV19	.	CASSLTGYNEQFF
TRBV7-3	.	CASSLRQTDTQYF
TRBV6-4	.	CASSWYTGSTDTQYF
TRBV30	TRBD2	CAWSALAGSTDTQYF
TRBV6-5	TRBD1	CASSSRGTYNNEQFF
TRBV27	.	CASSFSGNNYGYTF
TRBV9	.	CASSARGGEGIGYTF
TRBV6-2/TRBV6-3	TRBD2	CASSYPREGSGNEQFF
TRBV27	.	CASSLSLSGNSPLHF
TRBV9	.	CASSVQENTEAFF
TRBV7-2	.	CASSYLVLNEQFF
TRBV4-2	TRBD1	CASSQATGGYTYEQYF
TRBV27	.	CASSFFLGVHEQYF
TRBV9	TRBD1	CASSVGPGTGAYTEAFF
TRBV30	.	CAWTSAPTLGYTF
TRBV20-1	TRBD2	CSATSGDEQYF
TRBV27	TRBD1	CASSPPPTGMNSPLHF
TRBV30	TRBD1	CAWSGPGTASSYEQYF
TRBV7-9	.	CASSPDTSYEQYF
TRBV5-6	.	CASSRWQGTTEAFF
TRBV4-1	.	CASSETGTEAFF
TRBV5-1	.	CASSVSPTGPLDTQYF
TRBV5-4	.	CASSLDSSNEKLFF
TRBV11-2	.	CASSSGQFPPYEQYF
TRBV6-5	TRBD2	CASRPTSGSYNEQFF
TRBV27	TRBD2	CASSLGLSYEQYF
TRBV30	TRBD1	CAWMRGLGTDTQYF
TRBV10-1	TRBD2	CASSGLAGPYNEQFF
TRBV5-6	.	CASSFGTPWEQYF
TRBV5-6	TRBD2	CASRAPVGLVFF
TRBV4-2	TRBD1	CASSQFAGTGAYNEQFF
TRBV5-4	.	CASRPPGETEAFF
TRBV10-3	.	CAISERGHEQFF
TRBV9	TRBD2	CASSANLAGETDTQYF
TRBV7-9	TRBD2	CASSFKREVETQYF
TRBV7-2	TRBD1	CASSTYQGQGNTEAFF
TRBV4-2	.	CASSQEGLYIQYF